These 2 T cell receptor beta chains originate from one sample sequenced in a study of radiation and T cells in renal cell carcinoma. Described time point: baseline pretreatment blood. The treatment denotes: 15 Gy SBRT to primary tumor, nephrectomy 4 weeks later. Generated by immunoSEQ multiplex PCR, the TCRdb table keeps only in-frame clones and is missing some. The table shows over 120,000 clones, with roughly 88% occurring only once. The source material was blood, sampled from a patient whose treatment included radiotherapy and nephrectomy. The receptors shown here come from a woman aged 45-59 years with renal cell carcinoma.

The J gene is TRBJ2-5, the V gene TRBV4-1; perhaps TRBD2 as D (6 bases). Germline-derived CDR1 and CDR2 are MGHRA and YSYEKL. V lost 4 bases and J 1 base, leaving 19 bases between the germline ends. The CDR3 sequence is 17 residues long. The CDR3 reads CASSPSSRRGTQETQYF. The CDR3 DNA reads TGCGCCAGCAGCCCCTCAAGCAGGCGGGGCACCCAAGAGACCCAGTACTTC.

CDR3 DNA sequence: TGTGCCAGCAGTTACAACCCTGGCCCCTACAATGAGCAGTTCTTC. It encodes CASSYNPGPYNEQFF. This rearrangement joins TRBV6-5 to TRBJ2-1; no clear D gene. Deletions cut 2 bases from V and 2 bases from J, with 10 bases between. Germline V CDR1 and CDR2: MNHEY, SVGAGI. The CDR3 loop spans 15 amino acids.